This entry describes one T cell receptor (beta chain). As yet, its antigen is unknown. The source of the sample is a study of blood T cells in healthy people across ages. Whole-study results and caveats: Comparison with aged donors showed that long-lived donors had more naive CD4+ cells and higher diversity.

Next came a second PCR, run for about 6 to 11 cycles, which used a sample-barcoded 5' primer along with a J-beta primer mix. MiXCR, applied by TCRdb to the 5' RACE reads, yields one record per CDR3 protein. This table holds approximately 820,000 distinct CDR3 sequences, under 45% found once. Per the germline V gene, CDR1 is KGHDR and CDR2 is SFDVKD. The CDR3 is made up of 14 amino acids. Deletions cut 6 bases from V and 2 bases from J, with 10 bases between. The chain uses TRBV24-1 and TRBJ2-4; D unresolved. Material for sequencing was blood. This receptor was obtained from a man in his 60s in good health. The CDR3 region is CATSSLGTKNIQYF. In DNA form, the CDR3 reads TGTGCCACCAGTAGTCTAGGGACCAAAAACATTCAGTACTTC.